This is a list of T cell receptor beta chains from one sample in a study of cytotoxic CD8 clonotypes in ibrutinib-treated CLL. Measured with immunoSEQ multiplex PCR; TCRdb has only the in-frame clones, and not every one. The sample has 110,000 to 150,000 clones, 60% to 85% seen once. The sequencing used PBMCs, collected after 24 months of ibrutinib treatment. The receptors were gathered from a human donor with chronic lymphocytic leukemia. Each CDR3 is given with its conserved first and last residue.

V	J	CDR3
TRBV27	TRBJ1-2	CASSSQGTYGYTF
TRBV5-4	TRBJ2-4	CASSPAGGPDIQYF
TRBV5-8	TRBJ1-2	CASNRQGVTYGYTF
TRBV5-4	TRBJ2-5	CASSLGGADQETQYF
TRBV18	TRBJ2-2	CASSPYTIAGALNTGELFF
TRBV7-9	TRBJ2-1	CASSLARGARDEQFF
TRBV5-4	TRBJ1-1	CASSLGWDMNTEAFF
TRBV4-2	TRBJ2-7	CASSQDPIDGYEQYF
TRBV7-2	TRBJ1-4	CASSARTGANEKLFF
TRBV7-3	TRBJ1-1	CASSLTAVMNTEAFF
TRBV9	TRBJ1-1	CASSVESKRTEAFF
TRBV6-4	TRBJ2-2	CASRFGAPHTGELFF
TRBV19	TRBJ2-5	CATTRDRGGIETQYF
TRBV10-3	TRBJ2-1	CAISPGASYNEQFF
TRBV5-1	TRBJ1-2	CASSPGGTSYGYTF
TRBV7-2	TRBJ2-5	CASSVHREETQYF
TRBV9	TRBJ1-3	CASSGRDRSSGNTIYF
TRBV7-3	TRBJ2-2	CASSLNGGNTGELFF
TRBV2	TRBJ1-2	CASRVERGLWGYTF
TRBV5-4	TRBJ2-3	CASSLGSGGADTQYF
TRBV19	TRBJ1-5	CASAGQAVNQPQHF
TRBV5-4	TRBJ1-4	CASSTGGGGNEKLFF
TRBV30	TRBJ1-1	CAGTRGQPGTEAFF
TRBV11-3	TRBJ2-3	CASSQGLAGRGTDTQYF
TRBV7-6	TRBJ2-3	CASSLGGATTDTQYF
TRBV4-3	TRBJ2-5	CASSQGWQETQYF
TRBV29-1	TRBJ1-1	CSVNTGNTEAFF
TRBV6-6	TRBJ2-1	CASSPRGGFGNEQFF
TRBV5-1	TRBJ1-3	CASSKDVGSGNTIYF
TRBV20-1	TRBJ2-3	CSALYSPREYF
TRBV19	TRBJ1-2	CASSIVAAYGYTF
TRBV11-3	TRBJ2-1	CASTGGSDDEQFF
TRBV10-3	TRBJ2-1	CAIRTGTSGSNEQFF
TRBV7-3	TRBJ2-3	CASSGPGAGGTDTQYF
TRBV30	TRBJ1-4	CAWSAPGGREKLFF
TRBV9	TRBJ1-2	CASSVVPANYGYTF
TRBV29-1	TRBJ1-1	CSVAGQGMVEAFF
TRBV19	TRBJ1-1	CASSPGRGADTEAFF
TRBV7-7	TRBJ2-3	CASSLGSGRTDTQYF
TRBV5-1	TRBJ2-7	CASSFTGTGVYEQYF
TRBV6-5	TRBJ2-1	CASRLSGSSYNEQFF
TRBV29-1	TRBJ1-1	CSVGQILVNTEAFF
TRBV7-9	TRBJ1-1	CASSLVPGGDTEAFF
TRBV7-6	TRBJ2-2	CASSLTAQDTGELFF
TRBV19	TRBJ1-2	CASSIRAREHGYTF
TRBV7-2	TRBJ2-6	CASRPPGGAGANVLTF
TRBV28	TRBJ1-5	CASSSLARVMEPQHF
TRBV7-6	TRBJ1-4	CASSLEAAGRELFF
TRBV13	TRBJ2-3	CASSGPPTTDTQYF
TRBV7-9	TRBJ2-3	CASSLGLAFTDTQYF
TRBV28	TRBJ1-4	CASSLILFATNEKLFF
TRBV9	TRBJ1-2	CASSPKTASFNYGYTF
TRBV23-1	TRBJ2-4	CASSRRDTLAKNIQYF